Presented here are 13 T cell receptor beta chains from one specimen sequenced in a study of blood T cell repertoires in COVID-19. Some clones are missing from TCRdb's copy, which holds only in-frame ones; the method was immunoSEQ multiplex PCR. The table records 250,000 to 350,000 clones, 65% to 85% of them present only once. The sequencing sample was made of peripheral blood. The receptors were sampled from a human donor with COVID-19, enrolled during active disease. The donor label of this sample is uncertain.

This chain connects TRBV7-3 to TRBJ2-2, with 12 bases lining up with TRBD2. This CDR3 is 15 amino acids long. Germline assignment: CDR1 SGHTA and CDR2 FQGTGA. Trimming at V came to 8 bases and at J to 5 bases, leaving 6 bases not matched to a gene. CDR3 nucleotide sequence: TGTGCCAGCGCTACAGGACTAGCGGGAACCGGGGAGCTGTTTTTT. Encoded protein: CASATGLAGTGELFF.

V gene TRBV7-9 combines with J gene TRBJ2-2, with no clear D. This CDR3 region has 15 residues. With 5 bases removed from V and 7 bases from J, the gap between germline ends came to 17 bases. The V gene's germline CDR1 is SEHNR and CDR2 FQNEAQ (reference sequence). The CDR3 loop is CASSARRLGGGELFF. The CDR3 DNA reads TGTGCCAGCAGCGCTAGGAGATTGGGTGGCGGGGAGCTGTTTTTT.

This sequence joins TRBV13 and TRBJ1-4; tentative D call: TRBD1 (6 bases). The CDR3 has 12 amino acids. The V gene lost 5 bases and the J gene lost 8 bases, with 9 bases spanning the gap. Germline V gene sequence: CDR1 PRHDT, CDR2 FYEKMQ (reference sequence). For the CDR3, the DNA is TGTGCCAGCAGCCTAAGGGGGGAAAAACTGTTTTTT. Its protein is CASSLRGEKLFF.

This chain uses TRBV3-1 (or the pseudogene TRBV3-2) with TRBJ2-3; 11 bases fit TRBD2. Germline CDR1 and CDR2: LGHDT and YNNKEL (reference sequence). The CDR3 extends over 16 amino acids. Trimming took 0 bases from V and 7 from J; bases not matched to a gene: 6. CDR3 bases: TGTGCCAGCAGCCAAGATTGCCCTAGCGGGAGGTATACGCAGTATTTT. Its translation: CASSQDCPSGRYTQYF.

Written as DNA, the CDR3 is TGCGCCAGCAGCCTCCAAAATCCGGGACAGGGGAAGACCGGGGAGCTGTTTTTT. This translates into CASSLQNPGQGKTGELFF. V usage is TRBV5-1 and J usage is TRBJ2-2; 10 positions agree with TRBD1. This CDR3 contains 18 residues. Germline trimming cut 4 bases from V and 5 bases from J; bases unmatched to any gene: 14. The germline V gene encodes CDR1 SGHRS and CDR2 YFSETQ.

The genes are TRBV27 and TRBJ1-1; 7 bases match TRBD1. CDR3 length equals 14 residues. Germline CDR1 reads MNHEY; CDR2 reads SMNVEV (reference sequence). The V and J ends lost 5 bases and 4 bases, in that order; junction bases with no gene match: 7. The CDR3 here is CASSLPDRPTEAFF. Written as DNA, the CDR3 is TGTGCCAGCAGTCTACCGGACAGGCCCACTGAAGCTTTCTTT.

The gene calls are TRBV5-1 and TRBJ2-5, with 7 positions matching TRBD1. Germline V gene data show CDR1 as SGHRS and CDR2 as YFSETQ. The V and J ends lost 2 bases and 0 bases, in that order; junction bases with no gene match: 7. The CDR3 covers 16 residues. The CDR3 loop is CASSLQGQGDQETQYF. CDR3 bases: TGCGCCAGCAGCTTACAGGGGCAGGGGGACCAAGAGACCCAGTACTTC.

The V call is TRBV7-2, the J call TRBJ2-1, with 11 bases that match TRBD2. Germline values: CDR1 SGHTA, CDR2 FQGNSA. Unmatched junction bases numbered 1, after V lost 2 bases and J lost 1 base. The CDR3 has 16 residues. CDR3 DNA: TGTGCCAGCAGCTTATTAGCGGGAGGGTCCTACAATGAGCAGTTCTTC. Its protein is CASSLLAGGSYNEQFF.

This clone has just a few counts. The chain links TRBV6-5 to TRBJ2-7; 9 nucleotides agree with TRBD2. V was clipped by 2 bases and J by 5 bases; unmatched bases: 4. Per germline, CDR1 MNHEY and CDR2 SVGAGI. The CDR3 is made up of 14 amino acids. DNA for the CDR3: TGTGCCAGCAGTTACGGCGGGAGGGTGAACGAGCAGTACTTC. Its translation is CASSYGGRVNEQYF.

This clone was observed a handful of times. The V call is TRBV29-1, the J call TRBJ2-3, with D possibly matching TRBD2 (5 bases). The germline V gene encodes CDR1 SQVTM and CDR2 ANQGSEA. The CDR3 is made up of 11 amino acids. V lost 7 bases to trimming and J lost 10 bases, with 15 bases between them. The DNA for the CDR3 is TGCAGCGCGGGGATCGAACAGTCGCAGTATTTT. It encodes CSAGIEQSQYF.

V is TRBV19 and J is TRBJ1-1; 9 bases line up with TRBD1. The CDR3 extends over 15 amino acids. Germline V gene data show CDR1 as LNHDA and CDR2 as SQIVND (reference sequence). The ends lost 2 bases at V and 5 bases at J; junction bases unmatched: 6. CDR3 nucleotides: TGTGCCAGTAGTATACACAGGGGGCGTACAACTGAAGCTTTCTTT. This translates into CASSIHRGRTTEAFF.

This chain links TRBV9 with TRBJ2-3; no firm D call. CDR1 and CDR2 (germline): SGDLS, YYNGEE. V lost 0 bases to trimming and J lost 5 bases, with 10 bases between them. The CDR3 extends over 14 amino acids. CDR3 nucleotides: TGTGCCAGCAGCGTAGCCCGGAGAGGAGATACGCAGTATTTT. Its translation: CASSVARRGDTQYF.

The rearrangement links TRBV4-3 to TRBJ1-2; D is unresolved. V lost 2 bases, J lost 2 bases, and 9 bases lay in between. CDR3 length: 14 residues. Germline V gene data show CDR1 as LGHNA and CDR2 as YSLEER. The CDR3 region is CASSQFSQNYGYTF. DNA for the CDR3: TGCGCCAGCAGCCAATTCTCACAGAACTATGGCTACACCTTC.